Below, 26 T cell receptor beta chains from the same sample are listed, as sequenced in a study of T and B cells in COVID-19 patients. TRB rearrangements were amplified by multiplex PCR with BIOMED2 TRB-A/B primers. TCRdb reanalysed the multiplex PCR reads using MiXCR and keeps one entry per CDR3 protein. Of almost 6,000 distinct CDR3 sequences listed, 25% to 30% are singletons. Blood genomic DNA input for TRB amplification was roughly 250-550 ng. The source material was blood. These receptors came from a human donor with active COVID-19.

In its sample, this clonotype ranks as medium-sized. V and J are TRBV6-5 and TRBJ2-7; D is perhaps TRBD1 (5 bases). The CDR3 runs 13 residues. V was trimmed by 2 bases and J by 7 bases, leaving 12 bases between them. Germline CDR1 and CDR2: MNHEY and SVGAGI. In DNA form, the CDR3 reads TGTGCCAGCAGTTACCTTGGGGCTGTGGAGCAGTACTTC. Encoded protein: CASSYLGAVEQYF.

This clonotype is termed medium-sized (0.01 to 0.1%). The chain employs TRBV12-3 or TRBV12-4 and TRBJ2-2, with D tentatively TRBD1 or TRBD2 (6 bases each). The CDR3 consists of 16 residues. V was clipped by 3 bases and J by 3 bases, with 14 bases between them. Here the CDR3 reads CASSFFRGPDTGELFF. The CDR3 nucleotides are TGTGCCAGCAGTTTTTTCCGGGGGCCCGACACCGGGGAGCTGTTTTTT.

This clonotype has ten or more counts. The chain employs TRBV6-1 and TRBJ2-3, with TRBD1 identical over 7 bases. Trimming took 6 bases from V and 6 from J; bases not matched to a gene: 9. Germline CDR1 reads MNHNS; CDR2 reads SASEGT. This CDR3 contains 14 residues. The DNA for the CDR3 is TGTGCCAGCAGCAAAGGACAGGCTGGGGATACGCAGTATTTT. Protein sequence: CASSKGQAGDTQYF.

This clonotype was recorded at least ten times. The chain carries TRBV6-2 or TRBV6-3 and TRBJ2-7, with D maybe TRBD1 (6 bases). Germline values: CDR1 MNHEY, CDR2 SVGEGT. The CDR3 is made up of 12 amino acids. Trimming pared 6 bases from V and 7 bases from J, leaving 13 bases between. CDR3 amino acids: CASSRGPGEQYF. The CDR3 coding sequence is TGTGCCAGCAGCAGGGGCCCCGGTGAGCAGTACTTC.

This clonotype rates as medium-sized (0.01 to 0.1%). This chain links TRBV6-1 with TRBJ2-3; no clear D. This CDR3 is 12 amino acids long. Trimming cost V 6 bases and J 2 bases, with 6 bases left between them. Germline V gene sequence: CDR1 MNHNS, CDR2 SASEGT. The CDR3 reads CASSTHTDTQYF. For the CDR3, the DNA is TGTGCCAGCAGCACCCACACAGATACGCAGTATTTT.

In its sample, this clonotype ranks as large. The rearrangement uses TRBV29-1 and TRBJ2-7; 11 bases are shared with TRBD1. V dropped 6 bases and J dropped 3; count of bases not matched to a gene: 1. Germline lookup yields CDR1 SQVTM and CDR2 ANQGSEA. This CDR3 is 12 amino acids long. CDR3 residues: CSVGQGDYEQYF. In nucleotides, the CDR3 is TGCAGCGTGGGACAGGGGGACTACGAGCAGTACTTC.

This clonotype showed up many times. CDR3 coding DNA: TGTGCCAGCAGTTACCGGCCCCAGGGGGGTCAGCCCCAGCATTTT. Translated, it gives CASSYRPQGGQPQHF. This chain connects TRBV12-3 or TRBV12-4 to TRBJ1-5; 7 bases match TRBD1. This CDR3 comprises 15 residues. With 4 bases clipped from V and 6 bases from J, the junction kept 9 bases outside the gene matches.

In this sample, this clonotype is medium-sized (0.01 to 0.1%). The J gene is TRBJ2-7, the V gene TRBV6-5; 13 bases are a match to TRBD2. The V and J ends lost 6 bases and 6 bases, in that order; junction bases with no gene match: 5. The CDR3 is made up of 14 amino acids. Germline values: CDR1 MNHEY, CDR2 SVGAGI. The CDR3 DNA reads as TGTGCCAGCAGCCTAACTAGCGGGAGGGGCGAGCAGTACTTC. Its protein is CASSLTSGRGEQYF.

This clonotype has ten or more counts. V usage is TRBV6-1 and J usage is TRBJ2-5; possibly TRBD1 for D (5 bases). CDR3 length equals 14 residues. CDR1 and CDR2 from the germline V gene are MNHNS and SASEGT. V was cut by 2 bases and J by 3 bases, with 10 bases left in between. Written as DNA, the CDR3 is TGTGCCAGCAGTGAAAGGGGCGCCAAAGAGACCCAGTACTTC. It codes for CASSERGAKETQYF.

The rearrangement links TRBV28 to TRBJ2-7, with 10 nucleotides matching TRBD2. This CDR3 is built from 14 residues. Germline V gene data show CDR1 as MDHEN and CDR2 as SYDVKM. The V and J ends lost 3 bases and 4 bases, in that order; junction bases with no gene match: 3. In nucleotides, the CDR3 is TGTGCCAGCAGTTTTTGGACTAGCGGTTACGAGCAGTACTTC. Translation: CASSFWTSGYEQYF.

This clonotype showed up just a few times. This sequence joins TRBV5-1 and TRBJ2-5; D call uncertain. The CDR3 sequence is 14 residues long. Trimming left V 0 bases short and J 0 bases short, with 6 bases between. CDR1 and CDR2 (germline): SGHRS, YFSETQ. The CDR3 bases are TGCGCCAGCAGCTTGGGGCCAAACCAAGAGACCCAGTACTTC. Amino acid sequence: CASSLGPNQETQYF.

This clonotype qualifies as large. The gene calls are TRBV19 and TRBJ2-1, with 8 nucleotides matching TRBD1. Germline CDR1 LNHDA, CDR2 SQIVND (reference sequence). V lost 7 bases to trimming and J lost 5 bases; unmatched junction nucleotides: 7. The CDR3 consists of 14 residues. The CDR3 nucleotides read TGTGCCAGTACCCGGACAGGGCTTAACAATGAGCAGTTCTTC. This gives the protein CASTRTGLNNEQFF.

This clonotype is medium-sized. The chain joins TRBV6-1 to TRBJ2-2; D unresolved. This CDR3 spans 14 amino acids. Germline CDR1 and CDR2: MNHNS and SASEGT. V lost 3 bases and J lost 7, with 12 bases in between. The DNA for the CDR3 is TGTGCCAGCAGTGATAGTGGAACGGACGGGGAGCTGTTTTTT. This translates into CASSDSGTDGELFF.

By frequency in the sample, this clonotype is medium-sized. The chain is built from TRBV29-1 and TRBJ2-7; D tentatively reads TRBD1 or TRBD2 (6 bases each). This CDR3 contains 11 residues. V was pared by 4 bases and J by 4 bases, with 8 bases between. The V gene's germline CDR1 is SQVTM and CDR2 ANQGSEA. The CDR3 coding sequence is TGCAGCGTTGGGGGGGCTTACGAGCAGTACTTC. Translated, it gives CSVGGAYEQYF.

The CDR3 loop is CASSLESGAKDYGYTF. CDR3 nucleotides: TGTGCCAGCAGCTTAGAGTCGGGGGCAAAGGACTATGGCTACACCTTC. This chain links TRBV7-6 with TRBJ1-2, with a possible D match to TRBD1 (6 bases). V was shortened by 1 base and J by 3 bases, with 15 bases between the two germline ends. The germline gives CDR1 SGHVS, CDR2 FNYEAQ. This CDR3 comprises 16 residues.

This clonotype is deemed medium-sized. V is TRBV7-2 and J is TRBJ2-7; 9 bases align to TRBD2. The V and J ends lost 5 bases and 5 bases, in that order; junction bases with no gene match: 7. Germline CDR1 and CDR2: SGHTA and FQGNSA. The CDR3 is 14 residues long. DNA of the CDR3: TGTGCCAGCAGCCCGTGGACTAGCGCCCACGAGCAGTACTTC. Its translation is CASSPWTSAHEQYF.

This clonotype appeared a few times. The genes are TRBV6-5 and TRBJ2-1, with 12 bases that match TRBD2. The CDR3 extends over 15 amino acids. Looked up from germline, CDR1 is MNHEY and CDR2 is SVGAGI. With 5 bases clipped from V and 10 bases from J, the junction kept 9 bases outside the gene matches. CDR3 DNA: TGTGCCAGCAGTAATCTGGGGACTAGCGGGCAGGAGCAGTTCTTC. Protein: CASSNLGTSGQEQFF.

This clonotype is medium-sized. V usage is TRBV5-4 and J usage is TRBJ2-7; D ambiguous. From germline, CDR1 is SGHNT and CDR2 YYREEE (reference sequence). The CDR3 is 14 amino acids. Trimming removed 3 bases from V and 0 bases from J, with 10 bases in between. The CDR3 protein is CASSSYGASYEQYF. The CDR3 region has the DNA TGTGCCAGCAGCTCATACGGAGCCTCCTACGAGCAGTACTTC.

In its sample, this clonotype ranks as large. The V call is TRBV29-1, the J call TRBJ2-5, with unresolved D. The CDR3 totals 11 residues. V lost 4 bases and J lost 3, with 6 bases in between. Germline values: CDR1 SQVTM, CDR2 ANQGSEA. The CDR3 coding sequence is TGCAGCGTTGGAGGAGAAGAGACCCAGTACTTC. Translated: CSVGGEETQYF.

The chain is built from TRBV10-3 and TRBJ2-5; TRBD1 aligns across 10 bases. Trimming took 4 bases from V and 4 from J; bases not matched to a gene: 12. The CDR3 runs 17 residues. CDR1 is ENHRY, CDR2 SYGVKD, per germline. CDR3 residues: CAISGRDRGGRRETQYF. The CDR3 nucleotides read TGTGCCATCAGTGGCCGGGACAGGGGAGGGCGGCGAGAGACCCAGTACTTC.

This clonotype was recorded at least ten times. The V gene is TRBV14, the J gene TRBJ2-1; the match to TRBD2 covers 7 bases. From germline, CDR1 is SGHDN and CDR2 FVKESK. CDR3 length: 13 residues. Trimming removed 4 bases from V and 9 bases from J; junction bases left unmatched: 6. CDR3 nucleotide sequence: TGTGCCAGCAGCCGGACTAGGCGGGGTGAGCAGTTCTTC. Translation: CASSRTRRGEQFF.

This clonotype is classed as medium-sized (0.01 to 0.1%). The genes are TRBV6-5 and TRBJ2-1; D call uncertain. V lost 5 bases to trimming and J lost 6 bases, with 14 bases between them. The germline V gene encodes CDR1 MNHEY and CDR2 SVGAGI. This CDR3 region has 14 residues. The CDR3 DNA follows: TGTGCCAGCAGTCCGTCCCATGAAGTCAATGAGCAGTTCTTC. This translates into CASSPSHEVNEQFF.

By proportion, this clonotype is medium-sized. The chain combines TRBV27 with TRBJ1-1, with a weak D call TRBD1 (5 bases). CDR3 size: 11 residues. Germline V gene sequence: CDR1 MNHEY, CDR2 SMNVEV (reference sequence). V lost 6 bases and J 11 bases, leaving 13 bases between the germline ends. The CDR3, as DNA: TGTGCCAGCAGCACTCTCCCAGGGGCTTTCTTT. The encoded protein is CASSTLPGAFF.

The V gene is TRBV5-1, the J gene TRBJ2-5, with 7 positions matching TRBD1. The CDR3 extends over 15 amino acids. V dropped 0 bases and J dropped 2; count of bases not matched to a gene: 4. Germline CDR1 and CDR2: SGHRS and YFSETQ. CDR3 amino acids: CASSLVPGGQETQYF. As DNA, the CDR3 is TGCGCCAGCAGCTTGGTTCCAGGGGGACAAGAGACCCAGTACTTC.

This clonotype is categorized as medium-sized. The V gene is TRBV19, the J gene TRBJ2-1; maybe TRBD2 (6 bases). The CDR3 is 13 amino acids. Germline CDR1 LNHDA, CDR2 SQIVND (reference sequence). The V end was cut by 3 bases, the J end by 8 bases, with 11 bases between. In DNA form, the CDR3 reads TGTGCCAGTAGTATTCCGGGAGTCGATGAGCAGTTCTTC. This encodes CASSIPGVDEQFF. The full variable domain, with the rest looked up from reference TRBV19 and TRBJ2-1, is DGGITQSPKYLFRKEGQNVTLSCEQNLNHDAMYWYRQDPGQGLRLIYYSQIVNDFQKGDIAEGYSVSREKKESFPLTVTSAQKNPTAFYLCASSIPGVDEQFFGPGTRLTVL.

Concerning this clonotype: A single base separates this from a much larger clone, so it may be a read error. The chain joins TRBV6-1 to TRBJ2-2; D gene uncertain. V was shortened by 5 bases and J by 0 bases, with 10 bases between the two germline ends. The V gene's germline CDR1 is MNHNS and CDR2 SASEGT. This CDR3 spans 15 amino acids. The CDR3 DNA sequence: TGTGCCAGCAGTAATTACGGTTCGAACACCGGGGAGCTGTTTTTT. As protein: CASSNYGSNTGELFF.